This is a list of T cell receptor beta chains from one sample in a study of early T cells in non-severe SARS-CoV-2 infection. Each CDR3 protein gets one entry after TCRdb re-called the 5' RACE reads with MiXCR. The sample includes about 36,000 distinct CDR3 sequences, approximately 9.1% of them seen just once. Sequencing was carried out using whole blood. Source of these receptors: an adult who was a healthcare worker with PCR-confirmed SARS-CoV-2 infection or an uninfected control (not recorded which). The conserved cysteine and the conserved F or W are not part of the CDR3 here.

cdr3_aa: SVDRAPNTEAF; j_call: TRBJ1-1; cdr3_length: 11; v_call: TRBV29-1
cdr3_aa: ASSPYRDTEAF; j_call: TRBJ1-1; cdr3_length: 11; v_call: TRBV18
cdr3_aa: ASGGSGANVLT; j_call: TRBJ2-6; cdr3_length: 11; v_call: TRBV12-3/TRBV12-4
cdr3_aa: ASSLDFGQRTSGGQSSYEQY; j_call: TRBJ2-7; cdr3_length: 20; v_call: TRBV11-2
cdr3_aa: ASTLPARLSGDHSNEQF; j_call: TRBJ2-1; cdr3_length: 17; v_call: TRBV7-2
cdr3_aa: SASQRGGNEKLF; j_call: TRBJ1-4; cdr3_length: 12; v_call: TRBV20-1
cdr3_aa: ASSSSQGTEAF; j_call: TRBJ1-1; cdr3_length: 11; v_call: TRBV11-1
cdr3_aa: ATRSDEQF; j_call: TRBJ2-1; cdr3_length: 8; v_call: TRBV10-3
cdr3_aa: ASSQGGVTYNEQF; j_call: TRBJ2-1; cdr3_length: 13; v_call: TRBV4-1
cdr3_aa: ASSFAGTSGLGDTQY; j_call: TRBJ2-3; cdr3_length: 15; v_call: TRBV7-8
cdr3_aa: SVERGRDTEAF; j_call: TRBJ1-1; cdr3_length: 11; v_call: TRBV29-1
cdr3_aa: ASSLAGTSLL; j_call: TRBJ2-1; cdr3_length: 10; v_call: TRBV9
cdr3_aa: SARTGPNTEAF; j_call: TRBJ1-1; cdr3_length: 11; v_call: TRBV20-1
cdr3_aa: ASSFDATSSYEQY; j_call: TRBJ2-7; cdr3_length: 13; v_call: TRBV4-3
cdr3_aa: ASSLGGIAKNIQY; j_call: TRBJ2-4; cdr3_length: 13; v_call: TRBV12-3/TRBV12-4
cdr3_aa: SADTGLASRGQETQY; j_call: TRBJ2-5; cdr3_length: 15; v_call: TRBV20-1
cdr3_aa: ASNPGSGLSYNEQF; j_call: TRBJ2-1; cdr3_length: 14; v_call: TRBV5-1
cdr3_aa: ASSATGLAGRDEQF; j_call: TRBJ2-1; cdr3_length: 14; v_call: TRBV9
cdr3_aa: SALPGTGNTEAF; j_call: TRBJ1-1; cdr3_length: 12; v_call: TRBV20-1
cdr3_aa: ASSPRQLLPNTEAF; j_call: TRBJ1-1; cdr3_length: 14; v_call: TRBV18
cdr3_aa: SAGVETGNTEAF; j_call: TRBJ1-1; cdr3_length: 12; v_call: TRBV20-1
cdr3_aa: ASSGSPGAYNEQF; j_call: TRBJ2-1; cdr3_length: 13; v_call: TRBV18
cdr3_aa: ASSLGSGLGQTQY; j_call: TRBJ2-5; cdr3_length: 13; v_call: TRBV5-6
cdr3_aa: ASSRSRQTITVGGELF; j_call: TRBJ2-2; cdr3_length: 16; v_call: TRBV27
cdr3_aa: ASSSPEGEETQY; j_call: TRBJ2-5; cdr3_length: 12; v_call: TRBV7-9
cdr3_aa: ASSSRWAPETQY; j_call: TRBJ2-5; cdr3_length: 12; v_call: TRBV7-2
cdr3_aa: ASSSLGGWTEAF; j_call: TRBJ1-1; cdr3_length: 12; v_call: TRBV28
cdr3_aa: SARDQRGVHGYT; j_call: TRBJ1-2; cdr3_length: 12; v_call: TRBV20-1
cdr3_aa: AIPAGSAFSYNEQF; j_call: TRBJ2-1; cdr3_length: 14; v_call: TRBV12-3/TRBV12-4
cdr3_aa: ASSLLIRVNTEAF; j_call: TRBJ1-1; cdr3_length: 13; v_call: TRBV28
cdr3_aa: ASSQEGTGIYGYT; j_call: TRBJ1-2; cdr3_length: 13; v_call: TRBV3-1
cdr3_aa: ASRQGIRNEAF; j_call: TRBJ1-1; cdr3_length: 11; v_call: TRBV5-1
cdr3_aa: SVDWRGAYNEQF; j_call: TRBJ2-1; cdr3_length: 12; v_call: TRBV29-1
cdr3_aa: ASTPGTSGNTIY; j_call: TRBJ1-3; cdr3_length: 12; v_call: TRBV7-9
cdr3_aa: ASSPRRNGETQY; j_call: TRBJ2-5; cdr3_length: 12; v_call: TRBV11-2
cdr3_aa: ASSIGSGYGYT; j_call: TRBJ1-2; cdr3_length: 11; v_call: TRBV19
cdr3_aa: ASSQQLRYMNTEAF; j_call: TRBJ1-1; cdr3_length: 14; v_call: TRBV4-2
cdr3_aa: SARVYPESAYGYT; j_call: TRBJ1-2; cdr3_length: 13; v_call: TRBV20-1
cdr3_aa: ASSPLRANTEAF; j_call: TRBJ1-1; cdr3_length: 12; v_call: TRBV18
cdr3_aa: ASSGMGGIEAF; j_call: TRBJ1-1; cdr3_length: 11; v_call: TRBV2
cdr3_aa: ASSYETEGRSPLH; j_call: TRBJ1-6; cdr3_length: 13; v_call: TRBV6-5
cdr3_aa: ASSPTGGFEVF; j_call: TRBJ1-1; cdr3_length: 11; v_call: TRBV7-3
cdr3_aa: ASSYSLAKLF; j_call: TRBJ1-4; cdr3_length: 10; v_call: TRBV6-5
cdr3_aa: ASSLAPRGRLGELF; j_call: TRBJ2-2; cdr3_length: 14; v_call: TRBV5-1
cdr3_aa: ASSLVAGNEQY; j_call: TRBJ2-7; cdr3_length: 11; v_call: TRBV11-2